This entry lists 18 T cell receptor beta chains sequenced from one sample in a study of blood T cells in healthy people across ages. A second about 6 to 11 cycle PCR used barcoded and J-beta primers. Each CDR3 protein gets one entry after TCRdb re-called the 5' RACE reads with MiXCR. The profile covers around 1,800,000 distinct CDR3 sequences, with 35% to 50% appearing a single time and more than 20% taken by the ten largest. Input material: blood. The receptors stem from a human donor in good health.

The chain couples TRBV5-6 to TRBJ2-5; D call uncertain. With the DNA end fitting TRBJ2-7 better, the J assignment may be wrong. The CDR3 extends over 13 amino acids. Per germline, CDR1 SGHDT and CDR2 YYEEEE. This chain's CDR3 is CASSSGSAVEQYF. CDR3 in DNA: TGTGCCAGCAGCTCAGGAAGCGCAGTCGAGCAGTACTTC.

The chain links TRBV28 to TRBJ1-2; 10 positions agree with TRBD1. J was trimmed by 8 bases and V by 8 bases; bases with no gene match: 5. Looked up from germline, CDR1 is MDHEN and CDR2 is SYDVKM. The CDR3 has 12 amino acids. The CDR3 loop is CASEDRGRGYTF. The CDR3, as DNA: TGTGCCAGCGAGGACAGGGGGAGAGGCTACACCTTC.

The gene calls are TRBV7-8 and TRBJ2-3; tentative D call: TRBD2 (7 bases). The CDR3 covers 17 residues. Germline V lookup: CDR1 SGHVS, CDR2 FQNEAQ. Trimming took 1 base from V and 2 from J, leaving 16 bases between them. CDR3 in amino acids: CASSLGGGPFNTDTQYF. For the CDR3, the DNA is TGTGCCAGCAGCTTAGGGGGGGGGCCCTTTAACACAGATACGCAGTATTTT.

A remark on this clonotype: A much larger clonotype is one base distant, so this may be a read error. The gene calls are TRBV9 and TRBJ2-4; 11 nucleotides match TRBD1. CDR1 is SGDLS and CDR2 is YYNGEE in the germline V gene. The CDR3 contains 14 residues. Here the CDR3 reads CASSVGTGGNIRYF. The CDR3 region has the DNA TGTGCCAGCAGCGTAGGGACAGGGGGCAACATTCGGTACTTC.

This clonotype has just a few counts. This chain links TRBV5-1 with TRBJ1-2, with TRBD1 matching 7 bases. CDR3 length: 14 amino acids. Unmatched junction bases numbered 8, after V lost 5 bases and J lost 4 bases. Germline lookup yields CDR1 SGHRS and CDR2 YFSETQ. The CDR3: CASSSGTALYGYTF. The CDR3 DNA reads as TGCGCCAGCAGTTCCGGGACAGCCCTCTATGGCTACACCTTC.

The CDR3 loop is CASSSSGVNYGYTF. The CDR3 DNA is TGTGCCAGCAGTAGCTCAGGGGTTAACTATGGCTACACCTTC. The rearrangement links TRBV28 to TRBJ1-2; maybe TRBD1 (6 bases). This CDR3 has 14 residues. V dropped 5 bases and J dropped 1 base, with 11 bases sitting between them. Germline loops: CDR1 MDHEN, CDR2 SYDVKM.

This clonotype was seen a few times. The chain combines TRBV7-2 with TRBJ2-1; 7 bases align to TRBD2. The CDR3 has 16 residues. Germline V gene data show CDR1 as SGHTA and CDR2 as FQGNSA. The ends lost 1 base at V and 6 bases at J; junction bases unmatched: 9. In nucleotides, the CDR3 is TGTGCCAGCAGCTTAGACCCGGGGGAGGGTATCAATGAGCAGTTCTTC. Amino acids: CASSLDPGEGINEQFF.

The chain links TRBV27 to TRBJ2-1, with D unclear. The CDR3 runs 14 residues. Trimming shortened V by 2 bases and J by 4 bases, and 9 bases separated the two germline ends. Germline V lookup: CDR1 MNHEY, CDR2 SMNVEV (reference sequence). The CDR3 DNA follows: TGTGCCAGCAGTTTAAGGCTCCTATACAATGAGCAGTTCTTC. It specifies CASSLRLLYNEQFF.

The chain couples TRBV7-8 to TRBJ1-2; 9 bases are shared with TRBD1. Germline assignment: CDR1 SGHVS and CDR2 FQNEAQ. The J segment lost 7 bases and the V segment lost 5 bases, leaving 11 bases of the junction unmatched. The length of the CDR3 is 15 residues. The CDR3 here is CASSLTDRGWTGYTF. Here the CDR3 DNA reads TGTGCCAGCAGCCTGACGGACAGGGGATGGACTGGCTACACCTTC.

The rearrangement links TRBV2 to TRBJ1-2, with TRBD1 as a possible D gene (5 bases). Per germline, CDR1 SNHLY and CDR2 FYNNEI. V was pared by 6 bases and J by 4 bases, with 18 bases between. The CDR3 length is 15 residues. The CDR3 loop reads CASRRNRDVGYGYTF. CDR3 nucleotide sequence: TGTGCCAGCAGAAGAAACCGGGACGTGGGCTATGGCTACACCTTC. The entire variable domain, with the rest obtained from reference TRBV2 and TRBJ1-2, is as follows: EPEVTQTPSHQVTQMGQEVILRCVPISNHLYFYWYRQILGQKVEFLVSFYNNEISEKSEIFDDQFSVERPDGSNFTLKIRSTKLEDSAMYFCASRRNRDVGYGYTFGSGTRLTVV.

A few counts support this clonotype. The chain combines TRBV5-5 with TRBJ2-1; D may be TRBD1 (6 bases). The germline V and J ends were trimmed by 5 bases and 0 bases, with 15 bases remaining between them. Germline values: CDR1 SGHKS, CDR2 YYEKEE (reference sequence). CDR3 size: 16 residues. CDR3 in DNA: TGTGCCAGCAGTCGACAGGTCCTTAGCTCCTACAATGAGCAGTTCTTC. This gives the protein CASSRQVLSSYNEQFF.

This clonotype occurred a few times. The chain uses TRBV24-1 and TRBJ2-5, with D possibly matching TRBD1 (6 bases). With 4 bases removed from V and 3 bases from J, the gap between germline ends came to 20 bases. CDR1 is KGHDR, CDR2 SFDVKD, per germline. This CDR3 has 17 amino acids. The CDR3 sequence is CATSDPWTALPEETQYF. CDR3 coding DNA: TGTGCCACCAGTGACCCTTGGACAGCACTCCCCGAAGAGACCCAGTACTTC.

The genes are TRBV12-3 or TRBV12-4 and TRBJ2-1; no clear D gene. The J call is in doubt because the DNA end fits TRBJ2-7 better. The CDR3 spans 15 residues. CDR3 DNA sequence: TGTGCCAGCAGTTTAGGGCAGGCCCCCTACAATGAGCAGTACTTC. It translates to CASSLGQAPYNEQYF.

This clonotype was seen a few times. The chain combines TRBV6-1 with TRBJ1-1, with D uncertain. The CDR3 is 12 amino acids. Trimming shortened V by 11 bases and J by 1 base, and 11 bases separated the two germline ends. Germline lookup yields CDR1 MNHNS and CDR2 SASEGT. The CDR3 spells CAGSPGNTEAFF. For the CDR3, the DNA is TGTGCCGGGAGCCCCGGGAACACTGAAGCTTTCTTT.

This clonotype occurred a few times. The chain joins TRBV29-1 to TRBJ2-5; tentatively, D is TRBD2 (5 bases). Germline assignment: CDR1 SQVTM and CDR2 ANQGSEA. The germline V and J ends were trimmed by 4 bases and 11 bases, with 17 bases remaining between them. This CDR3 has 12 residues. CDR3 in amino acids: CSVGGFPYEQYF. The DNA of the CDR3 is TGCAGCGTTGGAGGGTTTCCCTATGAGCAGTACTTC.

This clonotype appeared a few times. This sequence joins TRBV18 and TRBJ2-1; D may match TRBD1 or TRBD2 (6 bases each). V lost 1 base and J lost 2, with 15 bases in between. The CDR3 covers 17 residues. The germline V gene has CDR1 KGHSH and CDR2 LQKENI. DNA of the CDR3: TGTGCCAGCTCACCACGGGATGGAGGGGGACCCTACAATGAGCAGTTCTTC. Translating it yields CASSPRDGGGPYNEQFF.

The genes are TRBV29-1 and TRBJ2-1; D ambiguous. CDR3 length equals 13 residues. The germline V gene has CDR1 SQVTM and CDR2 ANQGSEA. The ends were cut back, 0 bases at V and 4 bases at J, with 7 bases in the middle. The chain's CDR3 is CSVEDRRYNEQFF. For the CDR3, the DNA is TGCAGCGTTGAAGACAGGCGATACAATGAGCAGTTCTTC.

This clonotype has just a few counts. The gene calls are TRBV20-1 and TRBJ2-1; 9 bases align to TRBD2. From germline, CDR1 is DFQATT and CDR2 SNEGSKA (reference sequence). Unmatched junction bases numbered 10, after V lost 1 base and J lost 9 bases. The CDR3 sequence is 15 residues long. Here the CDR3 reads CSARVGSGGSFEQFF. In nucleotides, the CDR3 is TGCAGTGCTAGAGTGGGCAGCGGGGGGTCCTTTGAGCAGTTCTTC.